This is a list of T cell receptor beta chains from one sample in a study of shared clonotypes between healthy human individuals. Using immunoSEQ multiplex PCR, the repertoire was profiled, and TCRdb retains in-frame clones only, with some absent. The profile covers a few million clones, with around nine tenths appearing a single time and 0.14% taken by the ten largest. The sequencing sample was made of naive CD4+ T cells sorted from blood. Receptor source: a man aged 18 to 30 in good health. CDR3s include the opening cysteine and the closing phenylalanine or tryptophan. The order of the fields is J gene, V gene, clone size, D gene, CDR3 DNA, CDR3 protein. A D gene is named only where the DNA matches it firmly. The size entry is marked missing in some rows and otherwise reads once, few, many or a size class.

>TRBJ2-5|TRBV10-3|.|.
TGTGCCATCAGTGGATCAGCCCTGGAGACCCAGTACTTC
CAISGSALETQYF
>TRBJ2-5|TRBV10-3|.|TRBD2
TGTGCCATCAGAAACGGGGGGGGGCAAGAGACCCAGTACTTC
CAIRNGGGQETQYF
>TRBJ1-2|TRBV18|.|.
TGTGCCAGCTCACCACCCGGTTGGGCAGGGGCGGATGGCTACACCTTC
CASSPPGWAGADGYTF
>TRBJ2-6|TRBV10-2|.|.
TGCGCCAGCATGGGGGTTGGGGCCAACGTCCTGACTTTC
CASMGVGANVLTF
>TRBJ2-7|TRBV5-1|.|TRBD1
TGCGCCAGCAGCTGGGACAGGTCCTACGAGCAGTACTTC
CASSWDRSYEQYF
>TRBJ2-1|TRBV7-9|once|TRBD2
TGTGCCAGCAGTTCCGGGACTAGCGGGGGGTCTTCCCCGCCTGAGCAGTTCTTC
CASSSGTSGGSSPPEQFF
>TRBJ2-3|TRBV28|.|TRBD2
TGTGCCAGTAGTTTATCCGGGAGGAGCACAGATACGCAGTATTTT
CASSLSGRSTDTQYF
>TRBJ1-6|TRBV19|.|.
TGTGCCAGTAGTCCTCGGGGGGATAATTCACCCCTCCACTTT
CASSPRGDNSPLHF
>TRBJ2-3|TRBV25-1|.|.
TGTGCCAGCAGTGAATTCCGGAGCGGAGGGCGGGCAGATACGCAGTATTTT
CASSEFRSGGRADTQYF
>TRBJ1-6|TRBV9|.|.
TGTGCCAGCAGCACTCGCAGTGACTATAATTCACCCCTCCACTTT
CASSTRSDYNSPLHF
>TRBJ1-2|TRBV5-4|.|.
TGTGCCAGCAGTGCAGGGTATATGTACTATGGCTACACCTTC
CASSAGYMYYGYTF
>TRBJ1-5|TRBV4-1|.|.
TGCGCCAGCAGCCAAGATACTTCGGGGTTTGCCAATCAGCCCCAGCATTTT
CASSQDTSGFANQPQHF
>TRBJ2-7|TRBV6-5|.|.
TGTGCCAGCAGTTACTCTCCTTATCACATATTC
CASSYSPYHIF
>TRBJ2-5|TRBV18|.|TRBD1
TGTGCCAGCTCACGGGCAGGGGGCGCGGAGACCCAGTACTTC
CASSRAGGAETQYF
>TRBJ2-7|TRBV6-5|.|TRBD1
TGTGCCAGCAGCCGGGACAGGGGTTACGAGCAGTACTTC
CASSRDRGYEQYF
>TRBJ2-7|TRBV28|.|TRBD1
TGTGCCAGCAGTTTGGGGACAGGGGGCGGCTACGAGCAGTACTTC
CASSLGTGGGYEQYF
>TRBJ2-6|TRBV19|.|.
TGTGCCAGTAGTATGGGCCGGGACTGGTCTACCTCTGGGGCCAACGTCCTGACTTTC
CASSMGRDWSTSGANVLTF
>TRBJ1-5|TRBV6-5|.|.
TGTGCCAGCAGTACCTACAGGGACGGGAATCAGCCCCAGCATTTT
CASSTYRDGNQPQHF
>TRBJ1-3|TRBV2|.|.
TGTGCCAGCAGCCAATGGGTAGGCACTGGAAACACCATATATTTT
CASSQWVGTGNTIYF
>TRBJ2-5|TRBV7-9|.|TRBD1
TGTGCCAGCAGCTTGTCTCGAGGGGGCGAAGAGACCCAGTACTTC
CASSLSRGGEETQYF
>TRBJ2-3|TRBV12-5|.|TRBD2
TGTGCTAGTGCTTACCCGGGAACTAGCGGGAGTGGCACAGATACGCAGTATTTT
CASAYPGTSGSGTDTQYF
>TRBJ1-1|TRBV7-2|.|.
TGTGCCAGCAGCTTTCAGCCGGGGACCAACACTGAAGCTTTCTTT
CASSFQPGTNTEAFF
>TRBJ2-6|TRBV7-3|.|.
TGTGCCAGCAGCTTAATGGGGAGCTCTGGGGCCAACGTCCTGACTTTC
CASSLMGSSGANVLTF
>TRBJ1-1|TRBV18|.|TRBD1
TGTGCCAGCTCACCTAAGACAGGGACTGAAGCTTTCTTT
CASSPKTGTEAFF
>TRBJ2-7|TRBV7-2|.|TRBD2
TGTGCCAGCAGCTCCATTAGCGGGCTGACCTACGAGCAGTACTTC
CASSSISGLTYEQYF
>TRBJ2-2|TRBV7-9|once|.
TGTGCCAGCAGCTTAGTGGCAGTTTCGAACACCGGGGAGCTGTTTTTT
CASSLVAVSNTGELFF
>TRBJ1-2|TRBV10-3|.|TRBD1
TGTGCCATCAGTAAGCCGGGACAGACTACCTATGGCTACACCTTC
CAISKPGQTTYGYTF
>TRBJ2-7|TRBV5-1|.|TRBD2
TGCGCCAGCAGCATAGCTAGCGGGAGTACGTACGAGCAGTACTTC
CASSIASGSTYEQYF
>TRBJ2-7|TRBV30|.|.
TGTGCCTGGAGTGGGGGAATAGCGGTCTCCTACGAGCAGTACTTC
CAWSGGIAVSYEQYF
>TRBJ1-5|TRBV2|.|TRBD1
TGTGCCAGCAGGTCAGACAGGGGGTCTCATCAGCCCCAGCATTTT
CASRSDRGSHQPQHF
>TRBJ2-1|TRBV6-5|.|.
TGTGCCAGCAGCTCCCCCGGGAGCCGGAATGAGCAGTTCTTC
CASSSPGSRNEQFF
>TRBJ2-6|TRBV6-5|.|TRBD1
TGTGCCAGCAGTCCAGGGGGCGCTGGGGCCAACGTCCTGACTTTC
CASSPGGAGANVLTF
>TRBJ2-3|TRBV27|.|TRBD2
TGTGCCAGCAGTTTATGGTCTCCGCGACTAGCGGGATCAAATACGCAGTATTTT
CASSLWSPRLAGSNTQYF
>TRBJ2-3|TRBV28|.|.
TGTGCCAGCAGTTTTCAGGGTATAGATACGCAGTATTTT
CASSFQGIDTQYF
>TRBJ2-1|TRBV11-2|.|.
TGTGCCAGCAGGCTACCCAGGGCCCGGTTCTTC
CASRLPRARFF
>TRBJ1-1|TRBV5-1|.|TRBD1
TGCGCCAGCAGCGCTGAACAGGGGTCGACTGAAGCTTTCTTT
CASSAEQGSTEAFF
>TRBJ2-5|TRBV2|.|.
TGTGCCAGCTTGAATATCCGCGATCCGACCCAGTACTTC
CASLNIRDPTQYF
>TRBJ1-2|TRBV19|.|.
TGTGCCAGTAGCAGCCAGCCTCGGGGGCCTGGCTACACCTTC
CASSSQPRGPGYTF
>TRBJ1-1|TRBV10-3|.|.
TGTGCCATCATGAAAGGAGATGAAGCTTTCTTT
CAIMKGDEAFF
>TRBJ2-4|TRBV5-4|.|TRBD1
TGTGCCAGCAGCATCGGACAGGTTGACAAAAACATTCAGTACTTC
CASSIGQVDKNIQYF
>TRBJ1-1|TRBV6-5|.|.
TGTGCCAGCAATTACCAGGGACCGAACACTGAAGCTTTCTTT
CASNYQGPNTEAFF
>TRBJ2-7|TRBV11-1|.|.
TGTGCCAGCAGCTTGGGGGAATTTACCTACGAGCAGTACTTC
CASSLGEFTYEQYF
>TRBJ2-5|TRBV11-2|.|TRBD2
TGTGCCAGCAGCCCTCTAGCGGGAGGCGAGACCCAGTACTTC
CASSPLAGGETQYF
>TRBJ2-3|TRBV10-3|.|.
TGTGCCATCAGTGAGGGAGGGCTGGTCGCAGATACGCAGTATTTT
CAISEGGLVADTQYF
>TRBJ2-7|TRBV6-6|.|.
TGTGCCAGCAGTTACCCCGGGGGCTACGAGCAGTACTTC
CASSYPGGYEQYF
>TRBJ2-5|TRBV5-4|.|TRBD2
TGTGCCAGCAGCTTGGGTGGACTAGCGGGAGAGACCCAGTACTTC
CASSLGGLAGETQYF
>TRBJ2-5|TRBV5-4|.|.
TGTGCCAGCAGCTTGGTGGCCGATCAAGAGACCCAGTACTTC
CASSLVADQETQYF
>TRBJ2-5|TRBV23-1|once|TRBD2
TGCGCCAGCAGTCCGCTCGGGACTAGCGTTAACCAAGAGACCCAGTACTTC
CASSPLGTSVNQETQYF
>TRBJ2-7|TRBV21-1|.|.
TGTGCCAGCAACGATAGGGACAGGGTGAACTACGAGCAGTACTTC
CASNDRDRVNYEQYF
>TRBJ2-7|TRBV15|.|.
TGTGCCACCAGCGGACGGACGGATACCTACGAGCAGTACTTC
CATSGRTDTYEQYF
>TRBJ2-7|TRBV7-9|.|.
TGTGCCAGCAGCACTGAGGGGGGTTCCTACGAGCAGTACTTC
CASSTEGGSYEQYF
>TRBJ2-2|TRBV9|.|.
TGTGCCACTGCCCCTAGAACGAACACCGGGGAGCTGTTTTTT
CATAPRTNTGELFF
>TRBJ2-2|TRBV5-1|.|.
TGCGCCAGCAGCTTGGCCGGGACACTTACGAACACCGGGGAGCTGTTTTTT
CASSLAGTLTNTGELFF
>TRBJ1-6|TRBV5-6|.|TRBD1
TGTGCCAGCAGCTGGGGGACAGCTGATAATTCACCCCTCCACTTT
CASSWGTADNSPLHF